This TCR beta chain comes out of a study of blood T cell repertoires in COVID-19 (dated by TCRdb to about 2020). With regard to the full study: Samples covering the acute and convalescent phases of COVID-19 were provided by collaborators in the United States, Italy and Spain. Where available, HLA class I and class II types were obtained from metadata supplied by the sample provider rather than from assay-based typing. The repertoires were released in a freely available public database intended as a resource for research on the immune response to SARS-CoV-2. The material from the prospective study consisted of cDNA or gDNA derived from T cells, B-cell-depleted T cells, or PBMCs. The sample metadata nearly always contained a de-identified subject ID, COVID-19 status, age in years and sex. Deeply sampled blood TCRbeta repertoires from subjects exposed to, actively infected with, or recovered from COVID-19 were included in the dataset. Samples were obtained from the ongoing ImmuneRACE study (first 160 participants) and from over a thousand subjects provided by 6 global collaborators. The investigation overall reported the following: The amount of clinical and demographic metadata varied by source and participant and was provided uncurated.

As to this clone: Its antigen target is currently unknown. No per-base quality is available; no much larger clone lies one base away.

Each collaborating institution followed its own protocols to collect whole blood in K2EDTA tubes. For TCRbeta analysis, collaborators shipped samples as frozen whole blood, isolated PBMCs, or DNA extracted from either of those sample types. TCRbeta CDR3 regions were amplified from genomic DNA using the immunoSEQ Assay, a bias-controlled multiplex PCR. The authors' pipeline ran thus. Nucleated cell counts per sample were estimated from amplification of reference gene primers within the assay. To quantify the absolute abundance of each unique TCRbeta CDR3 rearrangement, sequence reads were collapsed and filtered. For each sample, productive Simpson clonality was calculated by taking the square root of Simpson's diversity index across productive rearrangements. TCRdb took over this immuneACCESS table, retaining in-frame rearrangements with V and J assigned. Such tables are incomplete; in checked studies, under half of the missing clones stem from an unresolved V gene, and the remainder is unexplained. The DNA gave D and trimming, while V, J and clone size come from that table. The sample table lists about 220,000 clones, more than 75% of them with a count of one. The biggest ten clones account for roughly 12% of the sample.

V has 7 bases trimmed and J has 10 bases trimmed; junction bases matching no gene number 11. The germline V gene (reference sequence) provides CDR1 LNHDA and CDR2 SQIVND. Taken from cysteine to phenylalanine, the CDR3 has 15 residues. The only DNA kept is the CDR3, 45 bases in frame from the first base. Source material: peripheral blood. The source is a human donor in a cohort sampled during active COVID-19. The chain is made from TRBV19 and TRBJ1-6; TRBD1 agrees with 9 junctional bases. CDR3 region: CASTRDRDFGSPLHF. The DNA is TGTGCCAGTACTCGGGACAGGGACTTTGGATCACCCCTCCACTTT.